This T cell receptor beta chain originates from a study of blood T cell repertoires in COVID-19. Using immunoSEQ multiplex PCR, the repertoire was profiled, and TCRdb retains in-frame clones only, with some absent. Among about 500,000 clones listed, 87% were seen once. Germline lookup yields CDR1 MNHEY and CDR2 SVGAGI. The CDR3 contains 13 residues. The trim removed 5 bases at V and 10 bases at J, leaving 9 bases unmatched. Material for sequencing was PBMCs or T cells enriched from blood (not recorded which). The sequence was collected from a woman aged 18-29 years who had recovered from COVID-19. The rearrangement links TRBV6-5 to TRBJ1-1, with 8 positions matching TRBD1. This chain's CDR3 is CASSPGQVVAAFF. CDR3 nucleotides: TGTGCCAGCAGTCCGGGACAGGTGGTTGCAGCTTTCTTT.